A single TCR beta chain is shown here with its context. TCRdb ran MiXCR on the 5' RACE reads and lists one entry per CDR3 protein. The sample holds tens of thousands of distinct CDR3 sequences, 29% seen once. CDR3 size: 12 residues. The specimen sequenced was memory CD4+ T cells sorted from a lymph node. The subset was: memory CD4+ T cells, CD4+CD45RO+CD25-. This chain links TRBV12-3 or TRBV12-4 with TRBJ2-7; TRBD1 is a possible D gene (5 bases). This TCR was sampled from a female donor with breast cancer. For the CDR3, the DNA is TGTGTAAGTGGCAGGGACTCCTACGAGCAGTACTTC. Translating it yields CVSGRDSYEQYF.